The source of this T cell receptor beta chain is a study of OX40 agonist ivuxolimab in advanced cancers. About the study: Antecedent anti-PD-1, anti-PD-L1 or anti-CTLA-4 therapy was permissible, with roughly 40% having received some. Study-level points and caveats: In the 0.1-3.0 mg/kg groups, partial responders showed among the lowest expansion.

Here immunoSEQ multiplex PCR was the method, and the copy in TCRdb shows in-frame clones only, minus some. The sample contains 70,000 to 95,000 clones, about 86% of which appear only once. Germline loops: CDR1 MNHNS, CDR2 SASEGT. CDR3 length: 16 amino acids. V lost 4 bases to trimming and J lost 4 bases, with 17 bases between them. A word on this clone: Its antigen remains unidentified.

Material: CD4+ or CD8+ T cells sorted from blood, obtained in a trial of the OX40 agonist ivuxolimab. The V call is TRBV6-1, the J call TRBJ1-5; tentatively, D is TRBD1 (6 bases). This receptor was identified in an adult with an advanced solid tumor such as melanoma, head and neck, liver or kidney cancer. CDR3 in amino acids: CASSVAGRGRNQPQHF. As DNA, the CDR3 is TGTGCCAGCAGTGTAGCTGGCAGGGGTAGGAATCAGCCCCAGCATTTT.